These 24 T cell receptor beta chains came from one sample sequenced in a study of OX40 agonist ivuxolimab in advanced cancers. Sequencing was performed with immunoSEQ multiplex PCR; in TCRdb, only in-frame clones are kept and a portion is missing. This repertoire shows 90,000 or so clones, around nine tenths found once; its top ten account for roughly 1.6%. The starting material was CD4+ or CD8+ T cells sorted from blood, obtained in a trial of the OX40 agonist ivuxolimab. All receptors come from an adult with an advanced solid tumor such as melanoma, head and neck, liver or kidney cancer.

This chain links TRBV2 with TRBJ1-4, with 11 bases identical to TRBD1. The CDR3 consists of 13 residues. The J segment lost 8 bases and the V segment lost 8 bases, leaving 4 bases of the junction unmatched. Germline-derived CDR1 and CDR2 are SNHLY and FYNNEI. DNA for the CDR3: TGTGCCAGCGGACAGGGGGCTTCAGAAAAACTGTTTTTT. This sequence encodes CASGQGASEKLFF.

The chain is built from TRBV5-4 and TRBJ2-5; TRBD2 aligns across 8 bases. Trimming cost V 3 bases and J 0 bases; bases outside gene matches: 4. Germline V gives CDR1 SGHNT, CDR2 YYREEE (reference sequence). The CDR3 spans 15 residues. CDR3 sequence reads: CASSSGGGDQETQYF. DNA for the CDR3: TGTGCCAGCAGCTCGGGAGGGGGGGACCAAGAGACCCAGTACTTC. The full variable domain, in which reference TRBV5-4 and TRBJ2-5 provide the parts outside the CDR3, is ETGVTQSPTHLIKTRGQQVTLRCSSQSGHNTVSWYQQALGQGPQFIFQYYREEENGRGNFPPRFSGLQFPNYSSELNVNALELDDSALYLCASSSGGGDQETQYFGPGTRLLVL.

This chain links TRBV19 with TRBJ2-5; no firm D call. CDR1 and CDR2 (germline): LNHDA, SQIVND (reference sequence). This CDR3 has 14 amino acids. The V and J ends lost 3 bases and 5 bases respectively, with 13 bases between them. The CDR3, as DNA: TGTGCCAGTAGTATCCGGGCCTTTTCGGAGACCCAGTACTTC. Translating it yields CASSIRAFSETQYF.

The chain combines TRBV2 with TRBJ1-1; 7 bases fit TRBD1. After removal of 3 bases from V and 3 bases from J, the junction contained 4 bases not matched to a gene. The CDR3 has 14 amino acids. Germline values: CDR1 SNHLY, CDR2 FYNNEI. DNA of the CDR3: TGTGCCAGCAGTGACCCAGGGGGGGACACTGAAGCTTTCTTT. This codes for CASSDPGGDTEAFF.

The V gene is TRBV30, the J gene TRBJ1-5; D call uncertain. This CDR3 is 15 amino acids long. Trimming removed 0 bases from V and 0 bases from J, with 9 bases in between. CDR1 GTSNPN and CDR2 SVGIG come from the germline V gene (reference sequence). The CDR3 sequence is CAWSVRDISNQPQHF. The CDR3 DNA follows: TGTGCCTGGAGTGTACGAGACATTAGCAATCAGCCCCAGCATTTT.

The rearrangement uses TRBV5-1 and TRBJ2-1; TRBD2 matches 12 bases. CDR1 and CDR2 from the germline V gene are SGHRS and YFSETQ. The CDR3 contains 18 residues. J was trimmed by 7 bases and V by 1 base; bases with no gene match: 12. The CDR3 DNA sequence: TGCGCCAGCAGCTTGAATAAACTAGCGGGGGGCCCAGGGAATGAGCAGTTCTTC. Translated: CASSLNKLAGGPGNEQFF. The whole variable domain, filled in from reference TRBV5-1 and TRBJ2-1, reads KAGVTQTPRYLIKTRGQQVTLSCSPISGHRSVSWYQQTPGQGLQFLFEYFSETQRNKGNFPGRFSGRQFSNSRSEMNVSTLELGDSALYLCASSLNKLAGGPGNEQFFGPGTRLTVL.

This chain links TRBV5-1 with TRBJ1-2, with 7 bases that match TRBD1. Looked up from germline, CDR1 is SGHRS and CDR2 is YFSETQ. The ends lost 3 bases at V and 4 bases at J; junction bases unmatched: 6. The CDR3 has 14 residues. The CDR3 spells CASSSDRAGYGYTF. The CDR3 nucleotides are TGCGCCAGCAGCTCCGACAGGGCGGGCTATGGCTACACCTTC.

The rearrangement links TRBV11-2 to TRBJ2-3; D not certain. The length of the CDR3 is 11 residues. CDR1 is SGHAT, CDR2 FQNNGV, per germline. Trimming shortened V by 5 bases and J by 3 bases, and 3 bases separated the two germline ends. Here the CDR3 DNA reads TGTGCCAGCAGCCAGACAGATACGCAGTATTTT. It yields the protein CASSQTDTQYF.

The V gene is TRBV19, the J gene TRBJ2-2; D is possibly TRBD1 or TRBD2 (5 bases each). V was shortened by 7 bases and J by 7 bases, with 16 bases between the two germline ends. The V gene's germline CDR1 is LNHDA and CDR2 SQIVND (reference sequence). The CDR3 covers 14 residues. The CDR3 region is CASIRDEEIGELFF. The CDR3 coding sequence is TGTGCCAGTATACGGGACGAAGAAATCGGGGAGCTGTTTTTT.

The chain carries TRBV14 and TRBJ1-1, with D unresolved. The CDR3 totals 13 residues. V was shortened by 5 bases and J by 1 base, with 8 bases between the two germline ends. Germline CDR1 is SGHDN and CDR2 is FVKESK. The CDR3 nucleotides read TGTGCCAGCAGCGAATTCCAGAACACTGAAGCTTTCTTT. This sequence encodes CASSEFQNTEAFF.

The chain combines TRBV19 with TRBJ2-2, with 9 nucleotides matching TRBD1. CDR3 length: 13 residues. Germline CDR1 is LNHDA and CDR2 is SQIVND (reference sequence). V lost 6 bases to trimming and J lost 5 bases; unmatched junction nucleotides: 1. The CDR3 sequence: CASRDRGTGELFF. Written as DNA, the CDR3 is TGTGCCAGTAGGGACAGGGGAACCGGGGAGCTGTTTTTT.

CDR3 nucleotide sequence: TGTGCCAGCAGCTTAGGACTAGCGGGAGGGTACACCGGGGAGCTGTTTTTT. Protein: CASSLGLAGGYTGELFF. The chain is built from TRBV13 and TRBJ2-2, with 13 bases aligning to TRBD2. With 0 bases clipped from V and 3 bases from J, the junction kept 1 base outside the gene matches. Germline V gene data show CDR1 as PRHDT and CDR2 as FYEKMQ (reference sequence). The length of the CDR3 is 17 residues.

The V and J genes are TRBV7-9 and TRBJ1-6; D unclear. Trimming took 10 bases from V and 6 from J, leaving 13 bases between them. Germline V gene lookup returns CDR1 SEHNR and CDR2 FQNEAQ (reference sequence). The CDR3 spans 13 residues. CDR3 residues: CATSDGVNSPLHF. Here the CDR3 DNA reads TGTGCCACCTCGGACGGTGTTAATTCACCCCTCCACTTT.

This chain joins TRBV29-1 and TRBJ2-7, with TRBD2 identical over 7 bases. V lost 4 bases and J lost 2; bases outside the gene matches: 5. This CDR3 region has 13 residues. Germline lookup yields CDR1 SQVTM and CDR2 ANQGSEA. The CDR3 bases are TGCAGCGTTGGGGCTAGCGGACCCTACGAGCAGTACTTC. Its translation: CSVGASGPYEQYF.

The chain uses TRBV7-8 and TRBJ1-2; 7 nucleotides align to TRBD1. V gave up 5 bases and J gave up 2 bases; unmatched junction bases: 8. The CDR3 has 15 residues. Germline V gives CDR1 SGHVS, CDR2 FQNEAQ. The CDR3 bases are TGTGCCAGCAGCCCACGATCACAGGGGAACTATGGCTACACCTTC. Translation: CASSPRSQGNYGYTF. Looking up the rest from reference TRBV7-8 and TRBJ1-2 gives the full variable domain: GAGVSQSPRYKVAKRGQDVALRCDPISGHVSLFWYQQALGQGPEFLTYFQNEAQLDKSGLPSDRFFAERPEGSVSTLKIQRTQQEDSAVYLCASSPRSQGNYGYTFGSGTRLTVV.

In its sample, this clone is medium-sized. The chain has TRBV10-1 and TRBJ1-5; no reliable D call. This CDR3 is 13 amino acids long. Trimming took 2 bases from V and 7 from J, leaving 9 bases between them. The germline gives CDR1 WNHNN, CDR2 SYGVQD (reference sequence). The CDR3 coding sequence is TGCGCCAGCAGTGAGACGACGAGGCAGCCCCAGCATTTT. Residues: CASSETTRQPQHF.

The CDR3 DNA is TGTGCCAGCAGACCACCGGGACAGGGCATACACGAGCAGTACTTC. Its translation: CASRPPGQGIHEQYF. This chain connects TRBV6-6 to TRBJ2-7; TRBD1 matches at 9 bases. V shed 6 bases and J 5 bases; nucleotides not matched to a gene: 11. Germline V gene lookup returns CDR1 MNHNY and CDR2 SVGAGI (reference sequence). The CDR3 covers 15 residues.

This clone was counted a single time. The CDR3 DNA reads as TGCGCCAGCAGCTACGGGAGTAACTCCTACAATGAGCAGTTCTTC. Its protein is CASSYGSNSYNEQFF. The chain is built from TRBV5-1 and TRBJ2-1; tentatively, D is TRBD2 (6 bases). V was trimmed by 3 bases and J by 0 bases, leaving 10 bases between them. Per the germline V gene, CDR1 is SGHRS and CDR2 is YFSETQ. The CDR3 runs 15 residues.

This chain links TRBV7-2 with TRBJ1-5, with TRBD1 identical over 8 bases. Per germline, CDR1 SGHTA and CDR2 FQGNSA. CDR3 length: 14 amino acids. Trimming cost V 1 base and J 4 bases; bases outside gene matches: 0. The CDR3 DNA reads TGTGCCAGCAGCTTAGGACAGGGGAATCAGCCCCAGCATTTT. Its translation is CASSLGQGNQPQHF.

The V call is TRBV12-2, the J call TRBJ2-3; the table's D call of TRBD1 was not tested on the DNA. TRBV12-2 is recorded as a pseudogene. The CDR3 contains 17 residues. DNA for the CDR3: TGTGCAAGTCGCTTAGGTTCCGGGACAGGGGACACAGATACGCAGTATTTT. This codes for CASRLGSGTGDTDTQYF.

CDR3 sequence reads: CASSSRGSGSTYEQYF. DNA for the CDR3: TGTGCCAGCAGCTCCCGGGGTAGCGGGAGTACCTACGAGCAGTACTTC. The chain links TRBV7-8 to TRBJ2-7; 9 positions match TRBD2. V dropped 4 bases and J dropped 2; count of bases not matched to a gene: 9. Germline loops: CDR1 SGHVS, CDR2 FQNEAQ. This CDR3 spans 16 amino acids.

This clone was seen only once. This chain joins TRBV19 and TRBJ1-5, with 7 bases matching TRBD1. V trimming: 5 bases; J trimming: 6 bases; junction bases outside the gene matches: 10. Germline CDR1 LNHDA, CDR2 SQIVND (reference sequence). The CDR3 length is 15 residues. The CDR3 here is CASSSRTGWGQPQHF. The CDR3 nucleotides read TGTGCCAGTAGTTCACGGACAGGCTGGGGTCAGCCCCAGCATTTT.

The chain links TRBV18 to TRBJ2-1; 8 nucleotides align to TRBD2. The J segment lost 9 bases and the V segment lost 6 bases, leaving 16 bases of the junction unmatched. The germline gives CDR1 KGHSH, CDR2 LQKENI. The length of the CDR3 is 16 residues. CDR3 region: CASSQLGAGESGEQFF. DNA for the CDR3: TGTGCCAGCTCCCAGCTAGGAGCGGGAGAGTCGGGTGAGCAGTTCTTC. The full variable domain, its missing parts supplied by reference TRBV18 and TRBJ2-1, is NAGVMQNPRHLVRRRGQEARLRCSPMKGHSHVYWYRQLPEEGLKFMVYLQKENIIDESGMPKERFSAEFPKEGPSILRIQQVVRGDSAAYFCASSQLGAGESGEQFFGPGTRLTVL.

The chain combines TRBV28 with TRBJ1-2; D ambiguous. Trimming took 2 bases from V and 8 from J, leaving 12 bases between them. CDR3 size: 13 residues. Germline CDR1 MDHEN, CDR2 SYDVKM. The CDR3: CASSLALTRGYTF. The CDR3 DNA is TGTGCCAGCAGTTTAGCGCTCACTCGCGGCTACACCTTC.